The source of this T cell receptor (beta chain) is a study of cytomegalovirus exposure and HLA in healthy donors. Separate from the approximately 670-subject first cohort was the roughly 120-subject validation cohort, to which the donors belonged. This clone has a handful of counts. Its antigen is undetermined. General study findings and limits: The study recorded some 160 TCR beta chains that were cytomegalovirus-associated. In vitro confirmation showed three CMV-associated chains to be CMV antigen specific. Reports showed the classifier diagnosing cytomegalovirus status with high specificity and sensitivity.

Method: immunoSEQ multiplex PCR; TCRdb's copy keeps in-frame clones and lacks some. The table includes roughly 200,000 clones, around 80% detected once. The CDR3 runs 15 residues. CDR1 is MNHNS and CDR2 is SASEGT in the germline V gene. J lost 4 bases, V lost 2 bases, and 5 bases had no gene match. Sequencing used PBMCs. The receptor's source is a woman aged 25 to 39 in good health and CMV-seronegative. The rearrangement links TRBV6-1 to TRBJ2-1; 7 bases line up with TRBD2. The CDR3 reads CASSESGGRYNEQFF. The CDR3 DNA reads as TGTGCCAGCAGTGAATCGGGAGGCCGATACAATGAGCAGTTCTTC.